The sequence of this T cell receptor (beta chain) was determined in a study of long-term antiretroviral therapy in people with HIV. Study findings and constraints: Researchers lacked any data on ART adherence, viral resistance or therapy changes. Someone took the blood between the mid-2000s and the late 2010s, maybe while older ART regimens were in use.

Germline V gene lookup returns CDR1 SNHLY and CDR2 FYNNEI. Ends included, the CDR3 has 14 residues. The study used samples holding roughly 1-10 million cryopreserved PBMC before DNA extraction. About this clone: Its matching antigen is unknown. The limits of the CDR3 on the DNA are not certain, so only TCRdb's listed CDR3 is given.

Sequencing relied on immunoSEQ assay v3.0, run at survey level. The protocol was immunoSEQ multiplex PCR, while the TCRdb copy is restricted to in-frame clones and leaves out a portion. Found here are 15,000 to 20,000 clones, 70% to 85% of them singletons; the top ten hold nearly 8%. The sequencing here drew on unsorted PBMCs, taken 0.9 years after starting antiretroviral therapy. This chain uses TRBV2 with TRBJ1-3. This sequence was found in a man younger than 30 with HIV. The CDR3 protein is CASTSGSSGNTIYF.